This T cell receptor (beta chain) was captured in a study of PD-1 blockade in classical Hodgkin lymphoma. Study results and caveats: Those achieving complete response showed baseline diversity like newly diagnosed patients.

Measured with immunoSEQ multiplex PCR; TCRdb has only the in-frame clones, and not every one. The table has just under 45,000 clones, around 72% seen once. To note about this clone: Its antigen is currently unknown.

There was relapse after autologous stem cell transplantation in every patient, and there was variation in brentuximab vedotin exposure. This CDR3 is 16 amino acids long. CDR1 LGHNA and CDR2 YSLEER come from the germline V gene. V shed 1 base, J shed 4 bases, and the junction held 4 bases outside the gene matches. V is TRBV4-3 and J is TRBJ2-1, with 10 positions matching TRBD2. The TCR comes from a human donor with classical Hodgkin lymphoma. The sequencing used peripheral blood mononuclear cells (PBMCs), collected before the second cycle of nivolumab. CDR3 residues: CASSQGLAGDYNEQFF. The DNA for the CDR3 is TGCGCCAGCAGCCAAGGGCTAGCGGGAGATTACAATGAGCAGTTCTTC.